This T cell receptor (beta chain) was retrieved from a study of OX40 agonist ivuxolimab in advanced cancers. Profiled with immunoSEQ multiplex PCR; TCRdb holds only in-frame clones, not every one. The table lists tens of thousands of clones, approximately 88% of them singletons. With 0 bases removed from V and 0 bases from J, the gap between germline ends came to 12 bases. The CDR3 spans 18 residues. Germline CDR1 reads MGHRA; CDR2 reads YSYEKL. Here the sequenced sample was CD4+ or CD8+ T cells sorted from blood, taken in a trial of the OX40 agonist ivuxolimab. This chain connects TRBV4-1 to TRBJ2-6, with D tentatively TRBD1 (6 bases). This TCR was recovered from an adult with an advanced solid tumor such as melanoma, head and neck, liver or kidney cancer. CDR3 in amino acids: CASSQEPGVSSGANVLTF. The CDR3 coding sequence is TGCGCCAGCAGCCAAGAACCAGGGGTTAGCTCTGGGGCCAACGTCCTGACTTTC.